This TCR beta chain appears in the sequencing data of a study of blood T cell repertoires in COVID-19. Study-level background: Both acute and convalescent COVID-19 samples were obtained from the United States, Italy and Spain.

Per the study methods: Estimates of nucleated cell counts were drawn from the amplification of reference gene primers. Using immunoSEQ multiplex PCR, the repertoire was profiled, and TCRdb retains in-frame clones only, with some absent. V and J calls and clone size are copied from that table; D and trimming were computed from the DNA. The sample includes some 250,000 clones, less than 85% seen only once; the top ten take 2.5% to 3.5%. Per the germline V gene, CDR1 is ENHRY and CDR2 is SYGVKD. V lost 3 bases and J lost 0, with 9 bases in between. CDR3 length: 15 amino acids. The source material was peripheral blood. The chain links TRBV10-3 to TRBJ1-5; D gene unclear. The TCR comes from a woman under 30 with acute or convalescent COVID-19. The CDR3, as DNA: TGTGCCATCAGTGATCCTACCAATAGCAATCAGCCCCAGCATTTT. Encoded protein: CAISDPTNSNQPQHF.